This TCR beta chain came from a study of shared clonotypes between healthy human individuals. Deep-level settings were used for running the assay. The table came from immunoSEQ multiplex PCR; TCRdb's copy has only in-frame clones and leaves some out. Here the sample spans about 2 million clones, 85% to 95% being singletons. The study enrolled healthy HIV-negative adults without recent acute infections or vaccinations as donors. On this clone: The target antigen is unknown.

Study outcomes and limitations: The naive CD4 repertoires of a handful of donors were compared, and approximately 5% of clonotypes were shared.

The length of the CDR3 is 14 residues. Germline V gene sequence: CDR1 MDHEN, CDR2 SYDVKM. Trimming took off 4 bases at V and 2 bases at J, with 12 bases between the two ends. The chain is built from TRBV28 and TRBJ2-7; a possible D gene is TRBD1 (6 bases). The receptor's source is a man aged 18 to 30 in good health. Sequences were obtained from naive CD4+ T cells sorted from blood. Subset defined: CD45RA+ positively selected. CDR3: CASSSQGSPYEQYF. The CDR3, as DNA: TGTGCCAGCAGTTCCCAGGGGTCCCCCTACGAGCAGTACTTC.